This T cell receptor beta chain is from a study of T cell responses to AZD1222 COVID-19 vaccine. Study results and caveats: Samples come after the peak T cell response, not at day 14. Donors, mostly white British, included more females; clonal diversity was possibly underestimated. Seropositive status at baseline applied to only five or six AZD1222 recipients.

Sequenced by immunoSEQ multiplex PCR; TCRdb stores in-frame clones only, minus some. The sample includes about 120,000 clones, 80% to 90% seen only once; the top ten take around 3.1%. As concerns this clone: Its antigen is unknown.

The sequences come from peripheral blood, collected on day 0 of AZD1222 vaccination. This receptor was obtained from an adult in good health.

CDR3: CASSQGTSGGAWETQYF. As DNA, the CDR3 is TGTGCCAGCAGCCAAGGGACTAGCGGGGGGGCCTGGGAGACCCAGTACTTC. J is TRBJ2-5 and V is TRBV4-2; 15 bases are a match to TRBD2. Germline lookup yields CDR1 LGHNA and CDR2 YNFKEQ. V was pared by 1 base and J by 5 bases, with 5 bases of the junction left unmatched. The CDR3 runs 17 residues.